This is a list of T cell receptor beta chains from one sample in a study of long-term antiretroviral therapy in people with HIV. The protocol was immunoSEQ multiplex PCR, while the TCRdb copy is restricted to in-frame clones and leaves out a portion. The sample consists of about 7,800 clones, approximately 81% of them appearing once. Sample: unsorted PBMCs, taken around 2.7 years before starting antiretroviral therapy. These receptors were obtained from a man aged 35 to 55 with HIV. The CDR3 runs from the conserved cysteine through the conserved F or W. D genes are given only for firm matches. Expanded clones get a size class; other rows say once, few or many, or leave the size out.

TGCGCCAGCAGCCAAGAGGGGCATGGGGTTGGCTACACCTTC	CASSQEGHGVGYTF	14	TRBJ1-2	-	TRBV4-3	-
TGCGCCAGCAGTCTTGGACACCGAAGGAATGAAAAACTGTTTTTT	CASSLGHRRNEKLFF	15	TRBJ1-4	-	TRBV23-1	-
TGTGCCAGCAGTTCCACGACAGCTGGCTACACCTTC	CASSSTTAGYTF	12	TRBJ1-2	-	TRBV6-5	-
TGTGCCAGCAGTGAGATCGGGCGGACATCCACCTACGAGCAGTACTTC	CASSEIGRTSTYEQYF	16	TRBJ2-7	-	TRBV27	few
TGTGCCAGCAGCTATGGCGCGAGCGATACGCAGTATTTT	CASSYGASDTQYF	13	TRBJ2-3	-	TRBV11-3	-
TGCGCCAGCAGCCAATCCCATACCGGGACAGGGATCAACAATGAGCAGTTCTTC	CASSQSHTGTGINNEQFF	18	TRBJ2-1	TRBD1	TRBV4-3	-
TGTGCCAGCAGTTACTCAGGGACTCGCAATGAGCAGTTCTTC	CASSYSGTRNEQFF	14	TRBJ2-1	-	TRBV6-6	-
TGTGCCAGCAGCTTAGCCCGCGGGGGGGCAGGTGTCTACGAGCAGTACTTC	CASSLARGGAGVYEQYF	17	TRBJ2-7	TRBD2	TRBV7-2	-
TGTGCCAGCAGTGAAGCGGACAGGCGGGACTATGGCTACACCTTC	CASSEADRRDYGYTF	15	TRBJ1-2	TRBD1	TRBV6-1	-
TGTGCCAGCAGTGAATCATTGAGGGGTGCGAACACTGAAGCTTTCTTT	CASSESLRGANTEAFF	16	TRBJ1-1	-	TRBV25-1	-
TGTGCCAGTAGTGGGACCAGGGGAGAGCTGTTTTTT	CASSGTRGELFF	12	TRBJ2-2	-	TRBV19	few
TGTGCCAGCAGTTTAGGAAGCGGGGGGGGAGATACGCAGTATTTT	CASSLGSGGGDTQYF	15	TRBJ2-3	TRBD2	TRBV27	-
TGTGCCAGCAGCGTAGGGTTCGGGGGTTACACCGGGGAGCTGTTTTTT	CASSVGFGGYTGELFF	16	TRBJ2-2	-	TRBV9	-
TGTGCCAGCAGCTTGGGGGCAGGGGGAACCCGGGGGCAGTACTTC	CASSLGAGGTRGQYF	15	TRBJ2-7	TRBD1	TRBV5-6	-
TGTGCCATCAGTGGGCCTGTCACCGGGGAGCTGTTTTTT	CAISGPVTGELFF	13	TRBJ2-2	-	TRBV10-3	-
TGTGCCAGCAGCTTGGAAACAGGGGAGACAGATACGCAGTATTTT	CASSLETGETDTQYF	15	TRBJ2-3	TRBD1	TRBV5-5	medium-sized
TGCGCCAGCAGCCAAGAAGGATCCTATGGCTACACCTTC	CASSQEGSYGYTF	13	TRBJ1-2	-	TRBV4-1	-
TGTGCCAGCAGCCAAGGCCCGCGGTCTTTACTCACTGAAGCTTTCTTT	CASSQGPRSLLTEAFF	16	TRBJ1-1	-	TRBV14	-
TGCGCCAGCAGTGTTCTAGTGGGCACAGATACGCAGTATTTT	CASSVLVGTDTQYF	14	TRBJ2-3	-	TRBV10-2	once
TGCAGTGCTAGTATGGGGAATGGCTACACCTTC	CSASMGNGYTF	11	TRBJ1-2	-	TRBV20-1	-
TGTGCCAGCAGCTTGAGCGGGTCAAGAGGCTACACCTTC	CASSLSGSRGYTF	13	TRBJ1-2	-	TRBV5-6	-
TGTGCCAGCAGCGTCTTAGCGGGGGGGAGCTCCTACGAGCAGTACTTC	CASSVLAGGSSYEQYF	16	TRBJ2-7	TRBD2	TRBV7-2	-
TGCGCCAGCAGCGACCAGGGGATCAACGAGCAGTACTTC	CASSDQGINEQYF	13	TRBJ2-7	-	TRBV10-1	-
TGTGCCAGCAGTTACGTAAAAGGGGGGAACTATGGCTACACCTTC	CASSYVKGGNYGYTF	15	TRBJ1-2	-	TRBV6-5	-
TGTGCCCATCTCGGGGGCCATTATGGCTACACCTTC	CAHLGGHYGYTF	12	TRBJ1-2	-	TRBV19	-
TGCGCCAGCAGCTTGGGGCAGGATAGAACCGGGGAGCTGTTTTTT	CASSLGQDRTGELFF	15	TRBJ2-2	-	TRBV5-1	-
TGTGCCAGCAGGGCTAGCGGGGGCCTTCTCTACGAGCAGTACTTC	CASRASGGLLYEQYF	15	TRBJ2-7	TRBD2	TRBV28	-
TGCGCCAGCAGCCGGGACGGCTCCTACGAGCAGTACTTC	CASSRDGSYEQYF	13	TRBJ2-7	-	TRBV5-1	-
TGTGCCAGCACCCGAACGGGCGAGCAGTACTTC	CASTRTGEQYF	11	TRBJ2-7	-	TRBV7-9	few
TGCGCCAGCAGCCAAGAGGATTCTGACAACTACGAGCAGTACTTC	CASSQEDSDNYEQYF	15	TRBJ2-7	-	TRBV4-3	-
TGCGCCAGCAGTTTGGACAGGGGTATGAACACTGAAGCTTTCTTT	CASSLDRGMNTEAFF	15	TRBJ1-1	TRBD1	TRBV5-5	few
TGTGCCAGCAGTTACGAAGGCACAGAAGGGACCCAGTACTTC	CASSYEGTEGTQYF	14	TRBJ2-5	-	TRBV6-5	-
TGTGCCAGCAGTCTCGGACAGGGGAAGCGAAACACCATATATTTT	CASSLGQGKRNTIYF	15	TRBJ1-3	TRBD1	TRBV6-5	-
TGTGCCTCTGGTGCGGGGGGTCAGGCAGATACGCAGTATTTT	CASGAGGQADTQYF	14	TRBJ2-3	TRBD2	TRBV10-3	-
TGTGCCAGCAGTCGCCTGACAGGGGGCAATCTGAACACTGAAGCTTTCTTT	CASSRLTGGNLNTEAFF	17	TRBJ1-1	TRBD1	TRBV14	-
TGTGCCAGCAGCTTGGAGGGGGGTCCCGCCTACGAGCAGTACTTC	CASSLEGGPAYEQYF	15	TRBJ2-7	-	TRBV11-2	-
TGTGCCAGCAGCTTTGGTAGCGGGGGGATCTACGAGCAGTACTTC	CASSFGSGGIYEQYF	15	TRBJ2-7	TRBD2	TRBV11-2	-
TGTGCCAGCAGCCCATCGGGGGGACTAGCGGGGGGGCCAGGCACAGATACGCAGTATTTT	CASSPSGGLAGGPGTDTQYF	20	TRBJ2-3	TRBD2	TRBV9	once
TGTGCCAGCAGTTCCATTACAGGGAGTAATGAAAAACTGTTTTTT	CASSSITGSNEKLFF	15	TRBJ1-4	-	TRBV27	-